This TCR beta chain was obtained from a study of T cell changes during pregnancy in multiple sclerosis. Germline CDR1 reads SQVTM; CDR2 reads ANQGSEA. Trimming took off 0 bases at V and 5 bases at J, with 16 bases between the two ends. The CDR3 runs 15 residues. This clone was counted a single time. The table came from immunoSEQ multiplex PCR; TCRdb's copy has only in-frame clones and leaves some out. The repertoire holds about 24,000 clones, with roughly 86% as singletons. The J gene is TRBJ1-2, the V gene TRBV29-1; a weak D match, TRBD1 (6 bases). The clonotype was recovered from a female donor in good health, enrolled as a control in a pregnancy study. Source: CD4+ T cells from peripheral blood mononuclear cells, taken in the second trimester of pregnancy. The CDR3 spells CSVEDTPGQGYGYTF. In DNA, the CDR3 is TGCAGCGTTGAAGACACCCCGGGGCAGGGGTATGGCTACACCTTC.